Each of the 30 T cell receptor beta chains below was sequenced from the same sample in a study of T cells in Graves' hyperthyroidism and ophthalmopathy. The TCR beta CDR3 regions underwent amplification using RNA transcripts as the source. Researchers ran a first-round RT-PCR on the TCR CDR3 using the HTBI primer set. TCRdb called the multiplex PCR reads again in MiXCR, with one record for every CDR3 protein. This sample has some 400,000 distinct CDR3 sequences, with approximately 15% found just once. The source material was blood. These receptors all stem from a woman aged 55-70 years with Graves' hyperthyroidism.

The V and J genes are TRBV3-1 and TRBJ2-1; TRBD2 agrees at 8 bases. Germline trimming cut 0 bases from V and 8 bases from J; bases unmatched to any gene: 6. The CDR3 is made up of 15 amino acids. Germline V lookup: CDR1 LGHDT, CDR2 YNNKEL (reference sequence). The CDR3 sequence: CASSQDPSGSDEQFF. CDR3 DNA: TGTGCCAGCAGCCAAGATCCCAGCGGGAGTGATGAGCAGTTCTTC.

The chain has TRBV20-1 and TRBJ2-7; 10 nucleotides agree with TRBD1. The V gene's germline CDR1 is DFQATT and CDR2 SNEGSKA (reference sequence). The CDR3 has 15 amino acids. Germline trimming cut 3 bases from V and 7 bases from J; bases unmatched to any gene: 12. CDR3 nucleotides: TGCAGTGCTAGGGACTCAGGACAGGGGGTTAGGGAGCAGTACTTC. This encodes CSARDSGQGVREQYF.

Remarks on this clonotype: The CDR3 does not end in the conserved phenylalanine or tryptophan, so this is likely a read error. The CDR3, as DNA: TGTGCCAGCAGTTTAATAGCAGGGTCTGAAGCTTTCCTT. Translated, it gives CASSLIAGSEAFL. The gene calls are TRBV12-3 or TRBV12-4 and TRBJ1-1; D might be TRBD1 (5 bases). Trimming cost V 2 bases and J 6 bases, with 10 bases left between them. The CDR3 length is 13 residues.

This clonotype showed up many times. The rearrangement uses TRBV12-5 and TRBJ2-3; D is ambiguous. Germline V gene sequence: CDR1 LGHNT, CDR2 FRNRAP. V lost 2 bases to trimming and J lost 0 bases, with 3 bases between them. The CDR3 runs 13 residues. CDR3 sequence reads: CASGLSSTDTQYF. DNA of the CDR3: TGTGCTAGTGGTTTGAGCAGCACAGATACGCAGTATTTT.

This clonotype was recorded at least ten times. This chain connects TRBV6-1 to TRBJ2-5; no definite D call. The CDR3 has 12 residues. V was trimmed by 5 bases and J by 3 bases, leaving 7 bases between them. CDR1 is MNHNS, CDR2 SASEGT, per germline. Here the CDR3 DNA reads TGTGCCAGCAGTTCCCCCGAAGAGACCCAGTACTTC. This translates into CASSSPEETQYF.

The table lists this clonotype with many counts. The chain has TRBV5-1 and TRBJ2-1, with 11 nucleotides matching TRBD2. This CDR3 has 20 residues. The germline CDR1 and CDR2 sequences are SGHRS and YFSETQ. V was clipped by 2 bases and J by 0 bases; unmatched bases: 13. The CDR3 loop is CASSFPGLAGSGVSYNEQFF. For the CDR3, the DNA is TGCGCCAGCAGCTTTCCAGGACTAGCGGGTTCAGGGGTCTCCTACAATGAGCAGTTCTTC.

Many counts were recorded for this clonotype. The chain carries TRBV12-3 or TRBV12-4 and TRBJ2-2, with D possibly matching TRBD2 (6 bases). Trimming removed 7 bases from V and 2 bases from J, with 11 bases in between. The CDR3 loop spans 14 amino acids. The CDR3 bases are TGTGCCAGCACAGGAGGGTTAAACACCGGGGAGCTGTTTTTT. It is translated as CASTGGLNTGELFF.

This clonotype was seen ten or more times. Being one base from a much bigger clone, this may be a read error. CDR3 in amino acids: CGSSEAGGGDNEQFF. In nucleotides, the CDR3 is TGTGGCAGCAGTGAAGCTGGTGGCGGGGACAATGAGCAGTTCTTC. This chain connects TRBV6-1 to TRBJ2-1; D perhaps matches TRBD2 (6 bases). Germline assignment: CDR1 MNHNS and CDR2 SASEGT. This CDR3 comprises 15 residues.

Ten or more counts support this clonotype. The gene calls are TRBV29-1 and TRBJ1-1, with D tentatively TRBD1 (5 bases). Per germline, CDR1 SQVTM and CDR2 ANQGSEA. V lost 1 base, J lost 11 bases, and 14 bases lay in between. The CDR3 covers 12 residues. The CDR3 reads CSVEAPRARAFF. CDR3 nucleotide sequence: TGCAGCGTTGAAGCCCCCAGGGCCCGCGCTTTCTTT.

This clonotype was recorded many times. J is TRBJ2-7 and V is TRBV18; 9 bases align to TRBD1. Trimming at V came to 3 bases and at J to 6 bases, leaving 3 bases not matched to a gene. The length of the CDR3 is 13 residues. Germline lookup yields CDR1 KGHSH and CDR2 LQKENI. The CDR3 nucleotides are TGTGCCAGCTCACCGGGACAGGGTGGCGAGCAGTACTTC. This encodes CASSPGQGGEQYF.

This clonotype appeared many times. The chain carries TRBV28 and TRBJ2-2; 8 bases fit TRBD1. Germline V gene sequence: CDR1 MDHEN, CDR2 SYDVKM. The CDR3 has 13 residues. With 11 bases clipped from V and 5 bases from J, the junction kept 7 bases outside the gene matches. The CDR3 coding sequence is TGTGCCGTTTGGCGGACAGGGACCGGGGAGCTGTTTTTT. Translation: CAVWRTGTGELFF.

The J gene is TRBJ2-3, the V gene TRBV27, with D uncertain. From germline, CDR1 is MNHEY and CDR2 SMNVEV (reference sequence). Trimming removed 0 bases from V and 2 bases from J, with 9 bases in between. The CDR3 covers 15 residues. CDR3 coding DNA: TGTGCCAGCAGTTTATCGGTTCACCTCACAGATACGCAGTATTTT. It is translated as CASSLSVHLTDTQYF.

This clonotype was detected ten times or more. The V gene is TRBV6-1, the J gene TRBJ2-7, with TRBD2 matching over 7 bases. Germline loops: CDR1 MNHNS, CDR2 SASEGT. V lost 5 bases to trimming and J lost 4 bases; unmatched junction nucleotides: 8. CDR3 length: 14 amino acids. CDR3 protein: CASSYVSGEYEQYF. The DNA for the CDR3 is TGTGCCAGCAGTTACGTCAGCGGGGAATACGAGCAGTACTTC.

The chain links TRBV28 to TRBJ1-2; 8 bases line up with TRBD1. Germline CDR1 is MDHEN and CDR2 is SYDVKM. The V and J ends lost 5 bases and 3 bases, in that order; junction bases with no gene match: 5. The CDR3 totals 14 residues. In DNA form, the CDR3 reads TGTGCCAGCAGTGGACAGGGTGGGCACTATGGCTACACCTTC. This sequence encodes CASSGQGGHYGYTF.

The chain combines TRBV29-1 with TRBJ1-3, with no clear D. V dropped 5 bases and J dropped 4 bases, with 6 bases sitting between them. Germline V gene data show CDR1 as SQVTM and CDR2 as ANQGSEA. This CDR3 spans 11 amino acids. CDR3 loop: CSVLEGNTIYF. The CDR3 nucleotides are TGCAGCGTTTTGGAGGGAAACACCATATATTTT.

This clonotype was detected many times. The chain carries TRBV15 and TRBJ2-2; D gene uncertain. The germline CDR1 and CDR2 sequences are LNHNV and YYDKDF (reference sequence). V was pared by 3 bases and J by 1 base, with 6 bases between. This CDR3 is 14 amino acids long. CDR3 in amino acids: CATSSRQNTGELFF. CDR3 nucleotide sequence: TGTGCCACCAGCAGCCGACAGAACACCGGGGAGCTGTTTTTT.

This clonotype has a handful of counts. The V call is TRBV27, the J call TRBJ2-7; D is unclear. From germline, CDR1 is MNHEY and CDR2 SMNVEV (reference sequence). The CDR3 is 8 residues long. CDR3 nucleotides: TGTGGTTCCTACGAGCAGTACTTC. It codes for CGSYEQYF.

This clonotype was seen at least ten times. The chain couples TRBV29-1 to TRBJ1-2, with a possible D match to TRBD1 (5 bases). This CDR3 has 15 amino acids. Germline V gene data show CDR1 as SQVTM and CDR2 as ANQGSEA. V lost 7 bases, J lost 1 base, and 19 bases lay in between. CDR3 coding DNA: TGCAGCGGTGGAGGAGGGGCGCCAGTTAACTATGGCTACACCTTC. Protein: CSGGGGAPVNYGYTF.

In its sample, this clonotype was seen many times. The chain is built from TRBV3-1 and TRBJ1-1, with a tentative D call TRBD1 (5 bases). Looked up from germline, CDR1 is LGHDT and CDR2 is YNNKEL (reference sequence). Trimming cost V 3 bases and J 5 bases, with 19 bases left between them. This CDR3 contains 16 residues. This chain's CDR3 is CASSQIGRGVRTEAFF. The DNA for the CDR3 is TGTGCCAGCAGCCAGATAGGTCGGGGGGTGAGGACTGAAGCTTTCTTT.

The chain carries TRBV27 and TRBJ1-6, with D unclear. The CDR3 covers 13 residues. The germline V gene encodes CDR1 MNHEY and CDR2 SMNVEV (reference sequence). Trimming removed 0 bases from V and 10 bases from J, with 7 bases in between. CDR3 region: CASSLSGASPLHF. The CDR3 DNA is TGTGCCAGCAGTTTATCGGGCGCCTCACCCCTCCACTTT.

This clonotype was seen more than once but under ten times. The V call is TRBV11-2, the J call TRBJ2-7; perhaps D is TRBD1 or TRBD2 (5 bases each). The CDR3 runs 14 residues. The germline CDR1 and CDR2 sequences are SGHAT and FQNNGV. V lost 5 bases, J lost 2 bases, and 13 bases lay in between. CDR3 nucleotide sequence: TGTGCCAGCAGCGCATCGGGACCCGCCTACGAGCAGTACTTC. Translated: CASSASGPAYEQYF.

Ten or more counts support this clonotype. The chain couples TRBV4-1 to TRBJ2-7; 7 bases map to TRBD2. CDR3 length equals 16 residues. CDR1 and CDR2 (germline): MGHRA, YSYEKL. The junction had 11 bases not matched to a gene; V was cut back by 4 bases and J by 2 bases. CDR3 region: CASSPGGGLPPYEQYF. The CDR3 DNA follows: TGCGCCAGCAGCCCGGGGGGTGGGTTACCACCCTACGAGCAGTACTTC.

This clonotype was detected many times. This CDR3 is CASSLRVMNTEAFF. CDR3 nucleotide sequence: TGTGCCAGCAGCTTACGGGTTATGAACACTGAAGCTTTCTTT. The chain uses TRBV11-3 and TRBJ1-1, with D uncertain. CDR3 length: 14 residues. CDR1 and CDR2 (germline): SGHNT, YENEEA. V lost 2 bases and J lost 0, with 7 bases in between.

Many counts were recorded for this clonotype. The chain is built from TRBV2 and TRBJ2-3; 14 bases fit TRBD2. V was pared by 7 bases and J by 5 bases, with 5 bases of the junction left unmatched. Germline V lookup: CDR1 SNHLY, CDR2 FYNNEI. The CDR3 length is 15 residues. The CDR3 bases are TGTGCCAGCAAAGGGACTAGCGGGAGTCTAGATACGCAGTATTTT. This translates into CASKGTSGSLDTQYF.

This clonotype was seen ten or more times. The V call is TRBV20-1, the J call TRBJ2-1; 15 bases fit TRBD2. V trimming: 6 bases; J trimming: 9 bases; junction bases outside the gene matches: 9. Per germline, CDR1 DFQATT and CDR2 SNEGSKA (reference sequence). The CDR3 is 15 residues long. The CDR3 loop is CSAPAGLAGGGEQFF. The CDR3 DNA sequence: TGCAGTGCACCTGCGGGACTAGCGGGAGGTGGTGAGCAGTTCTTC.

This clonotype was found a few times. The V gene is TRBV3-1, the J gene TRBJ2-6; tentatively, D is TRBD2 (5 bases). This CDR3 is 17 amino acids long. V was cut by 3 bases and J by 0 bases, with 12 bases left in between. Germline V gene data show CDR1 as LGHDT and CDR2 as YNNKEL (reference sequence). CDR3 residues: CASSQDFGVSGANVLTF. As DNA, the CDR3 is TGTGCCAGCAGCCAGGATTTCGGGGTCTCTGGGGCCAACGTCCTGACTTTC.

The table lists this clonotype with many counts. The chain uses TRBV12-3 or TRBV12-4 and TRBJ2-2; 8 bases map to TRBD2. The length of the CDR3 is 16 residues. Losses at the gene ends were 7 bases for V and 0 bases for J; bases not matched to a gene: 7. The CDR3 protein is CASTLSGTANTGELFF. In DNA, the CDR3 is TGTGCCAGCACCCTTAGCGGGACCGCGAACACCGGGGAGCTGTTTTTT.

This clonotype was observed many times. The chain is built from TRBV11-2 and TRBJ2-2, with D uncertain. CDR1 and CDR2 from the germline V gene are SGHAT and FQNNGV. Trimming shortened V by 3 bases and J by 7 bases, and 6 bases separated the two germline ends. There are 12 residues in the CDR3. The chain's CDR3 is CASSLVRGELFF. The CDR3 bases are TGTGCCAGCAGCTTGGTCCGCGGGGAGCTGTTTTTT. The entire variable domain, with the rest obtained from reference TRBV11-2 and TRBJ2-2, is as follows: EAGVAQSPRYKIIEKRQSVAFWCNPISGHATLYWYQQILGQGPKLLIQFQNNGVVDDSQLPKDRFSAERLKGVDSTLKIQPAKLEDSAVYLCASSLVRGELFFGEGSRLTVL.

This clonotype was seen repeatedly, ten times or more. This chain connects TRBV18 to TRBJ2-7, with 15 bases lining up with TRBD2. V gave up 3 bases and J gave up 6 bases; unmatched junction bases: 3. The CDR3 is 15 residues long. Looked up from germline, CDR1 is KGHSH and CDR2 is LQKENI. The CDR3 loop reads CASSPGLAGGSEQYF. In nucleotides, the CDR3 is TGTGCCAGCTCACCTGGACTAGCGGGAGGGTCCGAGCAGTACTTC.

This clonotype was counted at least ten times. V and J are TRBV14 and TRBJ2-5, with 9 bases aligning to TRBD1. CDR3 length: 14 residues. The germline V gene has CDR1 SGHDN and CDR2 FVKESK. J lost 5 bases, V lost 3 bases, and 4 bases had no gene match. In DNA, the CDR3 is TGTGCCAGCAGCCACCTCGGACAGGGGGAGACCCAGTACTTC. Its translation is CASSHLGQGETQYF.